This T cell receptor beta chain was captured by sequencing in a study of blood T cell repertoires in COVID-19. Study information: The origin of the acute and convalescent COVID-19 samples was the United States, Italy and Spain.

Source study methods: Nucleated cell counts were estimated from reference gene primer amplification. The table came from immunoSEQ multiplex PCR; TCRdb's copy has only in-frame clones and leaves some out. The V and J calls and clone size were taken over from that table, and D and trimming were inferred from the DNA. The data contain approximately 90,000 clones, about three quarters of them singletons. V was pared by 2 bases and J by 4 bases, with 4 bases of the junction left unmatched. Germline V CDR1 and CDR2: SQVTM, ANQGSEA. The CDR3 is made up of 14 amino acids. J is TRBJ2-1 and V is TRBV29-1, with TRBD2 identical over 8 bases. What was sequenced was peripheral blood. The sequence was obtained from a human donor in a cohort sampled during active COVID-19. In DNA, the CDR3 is TGCAGCGTTGAAACTAGCGGAGTTTACAATGAGCAGTTCTTC. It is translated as CSVETSGVYNEQFF.